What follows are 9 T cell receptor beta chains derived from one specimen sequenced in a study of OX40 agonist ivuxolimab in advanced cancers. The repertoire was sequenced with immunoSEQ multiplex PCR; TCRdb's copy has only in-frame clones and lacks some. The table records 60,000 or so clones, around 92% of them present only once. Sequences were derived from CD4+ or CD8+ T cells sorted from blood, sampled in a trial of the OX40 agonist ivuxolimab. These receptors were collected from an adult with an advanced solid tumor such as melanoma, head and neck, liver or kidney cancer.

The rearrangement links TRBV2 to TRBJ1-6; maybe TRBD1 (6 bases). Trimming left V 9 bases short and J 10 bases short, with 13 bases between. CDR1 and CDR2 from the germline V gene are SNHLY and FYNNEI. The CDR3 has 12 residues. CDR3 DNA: TGTGCCAGTAGAGAAAGGGGGTCACCCCTCCACTTT. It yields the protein CASRERGSPLHF.

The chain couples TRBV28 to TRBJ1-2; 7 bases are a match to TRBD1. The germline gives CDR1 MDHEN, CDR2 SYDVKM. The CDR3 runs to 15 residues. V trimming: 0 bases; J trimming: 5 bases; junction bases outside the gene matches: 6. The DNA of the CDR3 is TGTGCCAGCAGTTTATGGGCAGGGGGATTATATGGCTACACCTTC. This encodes CASSLWAGGLYGYTF.

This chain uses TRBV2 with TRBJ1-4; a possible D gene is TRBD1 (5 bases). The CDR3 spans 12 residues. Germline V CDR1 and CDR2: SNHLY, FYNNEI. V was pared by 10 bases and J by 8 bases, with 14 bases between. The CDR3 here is CAKRASGEKLFF. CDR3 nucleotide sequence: TGTGCCAAGAGGGCCTCAGGGGAAAAACTGTTTTTT.

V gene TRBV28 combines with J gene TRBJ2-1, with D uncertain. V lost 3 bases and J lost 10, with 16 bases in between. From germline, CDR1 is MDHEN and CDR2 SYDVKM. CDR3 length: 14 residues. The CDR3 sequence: CASSFGFGGREQFF. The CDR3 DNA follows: TGTGCCAGCAGTTTTGGTTTTGGCGGCAGGGAGCAGTTCTTC.

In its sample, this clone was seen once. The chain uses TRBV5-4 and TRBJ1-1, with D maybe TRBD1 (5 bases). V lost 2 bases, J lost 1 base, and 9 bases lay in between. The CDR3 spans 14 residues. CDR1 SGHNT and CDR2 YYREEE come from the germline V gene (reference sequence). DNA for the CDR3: TGTGCCAGCAGCTTTGGGGGAAGGAACACTGAAGCTTTCTTT. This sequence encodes CASSFGGRNTEAFF.

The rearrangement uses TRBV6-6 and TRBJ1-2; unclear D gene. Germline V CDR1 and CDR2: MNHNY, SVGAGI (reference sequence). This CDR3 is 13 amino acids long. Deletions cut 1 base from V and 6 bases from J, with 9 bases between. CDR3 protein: CASSYFLGDGYTF. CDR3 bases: TGTGCCAGCAGTTACTTTCTAGGAGATGGCTACACCTTC.

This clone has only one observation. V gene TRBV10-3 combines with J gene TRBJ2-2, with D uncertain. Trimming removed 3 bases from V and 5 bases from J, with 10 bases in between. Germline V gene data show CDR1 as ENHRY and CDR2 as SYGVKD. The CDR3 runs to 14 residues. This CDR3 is CAISDGRYTGELFF. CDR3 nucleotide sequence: TGTGCCATCAGTGACGGCAGGTATACCGGGGAGCTGTTTTTT.

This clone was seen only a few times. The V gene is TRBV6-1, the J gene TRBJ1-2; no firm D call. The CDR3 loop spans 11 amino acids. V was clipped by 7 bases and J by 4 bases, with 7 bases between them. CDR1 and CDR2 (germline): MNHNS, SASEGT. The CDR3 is CASISGYGYTF. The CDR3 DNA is TGTGCCAGCATATCCGGCTATGGCTACACCTTC.

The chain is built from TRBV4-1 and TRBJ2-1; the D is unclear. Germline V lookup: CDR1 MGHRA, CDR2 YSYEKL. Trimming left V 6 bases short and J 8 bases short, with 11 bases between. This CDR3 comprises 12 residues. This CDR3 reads CASSRDGHEQFF. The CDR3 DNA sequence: TGCGCCAGCAGTCGAGACGGTCATGAGCAGTTCTTC.